These 10 T cell receptor beta chains were all obtained from the same sample, sequenced in a study of blood T cell repertoires in COVID-19. TCRdb's copy holds only in-frame clones and misses some; the assay was immunoSEQ multiplex PCR. The sample yields hundreds of thousands of clones, around 90% seen once. The material sequenced was PBMCs or T cells enriched from blood (not recorded which). These TCRs come from a woman under 30 who had recovered from COVID-19.

The V and J genes are TRBV11-1 and TRBJ2-1; D unclear. The CDR3 sequence is 16 residues long. Germline loops: CDR1 SGHAT, CDR2 FQDESV (reference sequence). V was pared by 4 bases and J by 0 bases, with 13 bases between. CDR3 DNA: TGTGCCAGCAGCTCTCCCTTCTCTGTCTCCTACAATGAGCAGTTCTTC. Its protein is CASSSPFSVSYNEQFF.

The chain links TRBV19 to TRBJ1-4, with 9 positions matching TRBD1. Germline CDR1 reads LNHDA; CDR2 reads SQIVND (reference sequence). The CDR3 loop spans 16 amino acids. Losses at the gene ends were 6 bases for V and 8 bases for J; bases not matched to a gene: 13. CDR3 residues: CASRSRGTGMNEKLFF. The CDR3 coding sequence is TGTGCCAGTAGATCTAGGGGGACAGGGATGAACGAAAAACTGTTTTTT.

The chain joins TRBV20-1 to TRBJ1-2; 8 bases fit TRBD1. This CDR3 contains 11 residues. Germline-derived CDR1 and CDR2 are DFQATT and SNEGSKA (reference sequence). The ends lost 8 bases at V and 6 bases at J; junction bases unmatched: 5. For the CDR3, the DNA is TGCAGTTCCGACAGGGGAGATGGCTACACCTTC. Encoded protein: CSSDRGDGYTF.

The CDR3 spells CSASSSGTDTQYF. In nucleotides, the CDR3 is TGCAGTGCTAGTAGTAGCGGCACAGATACGCAGTATTTT. The gene calls are TRBV20-1 and TRBJ2-3, with a tentative D call TRBD2 (5 bases). Germline V lookup: CDR1 DFQATT, CDR2 SNEGSKA (reference sequence). V dropped 3 bases and J dropped 1 base, with 8 bases sitting between them. The CDR3 length is 13 residues.

The gene calls are TRBV2 and TRBJ2-5; 8 nucleotides agree with TRBD2. CDR1 is SNHLY and CDR2 is FYNNEI in the germline V gene. The CDR3 runs 14 residues. The J segment lost 0 bases and the V segment lost 5 bases, leaving 2 bases of the junction unmatched. Here the CDR3 reads CASSQRGYQETQYF. The CDR3 DNA sequence: TGTGCCAGCAGTCAGCGGGGGTACCAAGAGACCCAGTACTTC.

The J gene is TRBJ2-7, the V gene TRBV6-5; TRBD2 agrees at 12 bases. The J segment lost 4 bases and the V segment lost 10 bases, leaving 5 bases of the junction unmatched. Germline lookup yields CDR1 MNHEY and CDR2 SVGAGI. The CDR3 spans 13 residues. This chain's CDR3 is CATLGTSGYEQYF. The CDR3 nucleotides read TGTGCCACCCTGGGGACTAGCGGGTACGAGCAGTACTTC.

V gene TRBV5-4 combines with J gene TRBJ2-1; D might be TRBD2 (6 bases). Germline loops: CDR1 SGHNT, CDR2 YYREEE (reference sequence). The CDR3 is made up of 16 amino acids. V lost 4 bases, J lost 0 bases, and 14 bases lay in between. The CDR3 nucleotides read TGTGCCAGCAGCCTGGGAGGCAAAAGCTCCTACAATGAGCAGTTCTTC. Translated, it gives CASSLGGKSSYNEQFF.

The J gene is TRBJ1-2, the V gene TRBV7-9; 8 nucleotides match TRBD1. The CDR3 spans 16 residues. The V gene end was trimmed by 5 bases and the J gene end by 4 bases; junction bases not matched to a gene: 12. Germline CDR1 is SEHNR and CDR2 is FQNEAQ (reference sequence). The CDR3 sequence: CASSRQGRPPVYGYTF. CDR3 DNA: TGTGCCAGCAGCCGACAGGGGCGCCCGCCCGTCTATGGCTACACCTTC.

The CDR3 coding sequence is TGTGCCAGCAGTACAGCGGGAGGGCTCTACAATGAGCAGTTCTTC. Encoded protein: CASSTAGGLYNEQFF. The gene calls are TRBV28 and TRBJ2-1, with TRBD2 matching 10 bases. This CDR3 has 15 amino acids. V shed 5 bases and J 3 bases; nucleotides not matched to a gene: 4. Germline V lookup: CDR1 MDHEN, CDR2 SYDVKM.

The chain joins TRBV4-3 to TRBJ2-1, with D maybe TRBD2 (7 bases). The germline V and J ends were trimmed by 0 bases and 5 bases, with 23 bases remaining between them. CDR1 and CDR2 from the germline V gene are LGHNA and YSLEER. There are 19 residues in the CDR3. CDR3 amino acids: CASSQDNKYAGGRHNEQFF. The CDR3 nucleotides are TGCGCCAGCAGCCAAGATAACAAGTATGCCGGGGGGCGCCACAATGAGCAGTTCTTC.